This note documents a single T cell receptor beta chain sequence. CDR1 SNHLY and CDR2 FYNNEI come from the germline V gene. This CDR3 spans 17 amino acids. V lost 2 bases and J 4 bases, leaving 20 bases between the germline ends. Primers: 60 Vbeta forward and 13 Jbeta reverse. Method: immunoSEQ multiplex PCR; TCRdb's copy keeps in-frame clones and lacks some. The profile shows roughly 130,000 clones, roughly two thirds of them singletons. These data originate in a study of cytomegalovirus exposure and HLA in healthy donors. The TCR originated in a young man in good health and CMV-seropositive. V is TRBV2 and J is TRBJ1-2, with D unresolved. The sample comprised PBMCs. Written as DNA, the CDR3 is TGTGCCAGCAGTGAATCACCGTTTCGGAGGCCGGGCTATGGCTACACCTTC. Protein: CASSESPFRRPGYGYTF.